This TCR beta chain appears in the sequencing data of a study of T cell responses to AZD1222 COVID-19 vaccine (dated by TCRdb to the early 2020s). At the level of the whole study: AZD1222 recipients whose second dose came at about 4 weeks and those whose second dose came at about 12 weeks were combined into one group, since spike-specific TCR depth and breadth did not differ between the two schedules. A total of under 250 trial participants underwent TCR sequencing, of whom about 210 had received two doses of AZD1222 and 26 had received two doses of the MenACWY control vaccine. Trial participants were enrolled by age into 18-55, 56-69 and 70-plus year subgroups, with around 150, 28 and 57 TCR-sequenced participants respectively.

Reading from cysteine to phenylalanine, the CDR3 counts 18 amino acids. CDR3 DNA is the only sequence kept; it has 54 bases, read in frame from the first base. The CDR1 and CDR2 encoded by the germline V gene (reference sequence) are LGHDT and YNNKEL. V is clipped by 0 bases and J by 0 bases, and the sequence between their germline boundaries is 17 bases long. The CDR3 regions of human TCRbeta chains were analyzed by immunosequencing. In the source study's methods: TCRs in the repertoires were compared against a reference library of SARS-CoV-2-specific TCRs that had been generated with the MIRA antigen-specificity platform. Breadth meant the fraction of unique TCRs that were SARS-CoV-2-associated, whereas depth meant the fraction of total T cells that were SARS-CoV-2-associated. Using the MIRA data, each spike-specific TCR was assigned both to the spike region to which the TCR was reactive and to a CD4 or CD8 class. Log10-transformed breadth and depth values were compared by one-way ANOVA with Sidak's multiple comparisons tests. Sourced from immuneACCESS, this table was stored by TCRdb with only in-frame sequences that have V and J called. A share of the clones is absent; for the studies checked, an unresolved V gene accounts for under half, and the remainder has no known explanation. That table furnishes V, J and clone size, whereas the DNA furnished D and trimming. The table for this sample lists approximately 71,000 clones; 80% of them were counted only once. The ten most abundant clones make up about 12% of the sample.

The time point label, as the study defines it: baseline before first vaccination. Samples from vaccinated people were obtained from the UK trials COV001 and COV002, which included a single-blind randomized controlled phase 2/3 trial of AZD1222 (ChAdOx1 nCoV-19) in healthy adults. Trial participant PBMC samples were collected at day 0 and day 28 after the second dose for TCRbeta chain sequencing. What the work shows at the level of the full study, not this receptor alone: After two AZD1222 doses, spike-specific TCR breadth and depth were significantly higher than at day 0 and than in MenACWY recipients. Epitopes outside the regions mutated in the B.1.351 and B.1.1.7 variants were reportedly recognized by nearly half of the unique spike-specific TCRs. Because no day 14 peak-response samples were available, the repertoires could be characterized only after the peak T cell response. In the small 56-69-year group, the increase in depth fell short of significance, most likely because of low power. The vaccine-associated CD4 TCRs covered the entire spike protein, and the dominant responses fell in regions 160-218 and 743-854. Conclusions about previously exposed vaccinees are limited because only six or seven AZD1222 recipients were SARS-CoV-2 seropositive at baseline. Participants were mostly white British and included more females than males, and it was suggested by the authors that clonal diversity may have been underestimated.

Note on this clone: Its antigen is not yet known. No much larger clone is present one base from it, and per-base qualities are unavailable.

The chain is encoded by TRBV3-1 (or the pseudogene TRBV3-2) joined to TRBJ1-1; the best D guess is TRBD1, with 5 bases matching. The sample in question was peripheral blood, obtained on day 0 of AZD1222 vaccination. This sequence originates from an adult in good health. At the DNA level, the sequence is TGTGCCAGCAGCCAAGATACTGGGGGAGGATACATGAACACTGAAGCTTTCTTT. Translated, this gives CASSQDTGGGYMNTEAFF.